This T cell receptor (beta chain) was sequenced for a study of CD8 T cells in ankylosing spondylitis (dated by TCRdb to between 2016 and 2019). About the study as a whole: The study profiled T cell receptor beta repertoires in healthy donors and ankylosing spondylitis patients to find disease-linked TCR variants. Peripheral blood was sampled, and synovial fluid was additionally collected from ankylosing spondylitis patients. The full study cohort comprised about 25 ankylosing spondylitis patients and 85 to 120 healthy donors. Points the paper makes about the study in general: The disease-linked clones showed a CD8+ phenotype and occurred at relatively low frequencies in peripheral blood. A TCR beta motif of several highly homologous amino acid variants appeared characteristic of blood from ankylosing spondylitis patients. Some TCR beta motif variants had previously been reported in synovial fluid and blood of reactive arthritis patients, which suggested common disease-initiation mechanisms. The disease-linked clones were reported as significantly enriched in matched synovial fluid samples from ankylosing spondylitis patients.

The reads were generated on an Illumina HiSeq 2500. Quantitative 5'-RACE with molecular barcodes was used to prepare TCR beta libraries. The study's processing was this. A new computational method, built on a probabilistic model of VDJ rearrangement, was used to identify disease-linked TCR variants. In TCRdb, the public reads were trimmed at Q25 with fastp and aligned with MiXCR, with productive beta chains retained. Records with the same CDR3 protein are collapsed into one entry carrying the most frequent genes and DNA. TCRdb's processing, not the authors', yielded these V and J calls. This sample lists about 130,000 distinct CDR3 sequences; around 8.5% were detected once. The ten largest clones represent about 3.6% of the sample. Measured from the cysteine to the phenylalanine, the CDR3 is 17 residues long. The entry retains the CDR3 DNA only, 51 bases that are in frame from base 1. A note on this clonotype: What this receptor recognizes is not known. There are no base qualities to consult, and no much larger clone falls within one base.

Rearrangement joined TRBV21-1 to TRBJ2-1; TRBD2 was called by the table and not checked on the DNA. TRBV21-1 is reported as a pseudogene. The sample comprised blood, either unsorted or a sorted T cell fraction (not recorded which). This clonotype originated in a male donor with ankylosing spondylitis or in good health (not recorded which). Here is the DNA: TGTGCCAGCAGTATACCAACTAGCGGGAGCTCCTACAATGAGCAGTTCTTC. It encodes CASSIPTSGSSYNEQFF.